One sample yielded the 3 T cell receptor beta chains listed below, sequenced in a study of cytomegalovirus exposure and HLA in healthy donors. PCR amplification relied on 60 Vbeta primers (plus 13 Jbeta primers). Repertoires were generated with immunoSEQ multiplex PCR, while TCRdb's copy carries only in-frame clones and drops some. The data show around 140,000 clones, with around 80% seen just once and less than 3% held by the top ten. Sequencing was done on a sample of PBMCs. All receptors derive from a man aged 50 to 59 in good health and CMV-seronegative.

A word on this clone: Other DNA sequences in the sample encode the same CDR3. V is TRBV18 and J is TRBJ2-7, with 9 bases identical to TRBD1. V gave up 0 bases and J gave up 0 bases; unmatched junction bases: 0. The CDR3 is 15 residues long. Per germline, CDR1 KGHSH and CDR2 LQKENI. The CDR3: CASSPPGQGSYEQYF. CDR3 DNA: TGTGCCAGCTCACCACCGGGACAGGGCTCCTACGAGCAGTACTTC.

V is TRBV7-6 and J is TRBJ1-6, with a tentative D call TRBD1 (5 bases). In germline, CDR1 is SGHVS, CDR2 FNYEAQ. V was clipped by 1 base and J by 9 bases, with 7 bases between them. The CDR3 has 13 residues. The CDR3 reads CASSLGQGSPLHF. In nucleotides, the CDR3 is TGTGCCAGCAGCTTAGGGCAGGGTTCACCCCTCCACTTT.

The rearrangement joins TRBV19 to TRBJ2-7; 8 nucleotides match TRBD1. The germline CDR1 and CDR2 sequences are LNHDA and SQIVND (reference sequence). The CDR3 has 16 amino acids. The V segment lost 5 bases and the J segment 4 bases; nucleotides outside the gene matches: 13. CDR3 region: CASSRRGSGGKYEQYF. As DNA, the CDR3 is TGTGCCAGTAGTCGCCGTGGATCAGGGGGCAAGTACGAGCAGTACTTC.